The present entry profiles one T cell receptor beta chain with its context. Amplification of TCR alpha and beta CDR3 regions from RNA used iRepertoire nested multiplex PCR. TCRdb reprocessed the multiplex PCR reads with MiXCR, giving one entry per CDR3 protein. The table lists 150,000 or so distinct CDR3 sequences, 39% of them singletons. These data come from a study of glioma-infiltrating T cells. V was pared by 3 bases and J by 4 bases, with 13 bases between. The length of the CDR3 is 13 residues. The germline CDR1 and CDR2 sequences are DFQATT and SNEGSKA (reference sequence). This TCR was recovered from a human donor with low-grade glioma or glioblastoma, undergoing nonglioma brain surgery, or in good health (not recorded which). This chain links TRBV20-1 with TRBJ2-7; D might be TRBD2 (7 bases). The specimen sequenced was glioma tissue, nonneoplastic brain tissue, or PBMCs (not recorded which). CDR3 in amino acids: CSASSGGGYEQYF. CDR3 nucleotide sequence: TGCAGTGCTAGCTCGGGGGGCGGTTACGAGCAGTACTTC.